These 8 T cell receptor beta chains were sequenced from one sample in a study of shared clonotypes between healthy human individuals. The table came from immunoSEQ multiplex PCR; TCRdb's copy has only in-frame clones and leaves some out. In the table there are 550,000 to 800,000 clones, about 90% of which are singletons. The sample consisted of memory CD8+ T cells from PBMCs. Subset of the sample: CD45RO+ cells pooled with CCR7-negative TemRA cells. All receptors derive from a man aged 18-30 years in good health. Some clones in this sample may be carry-over from other donors' samples.

The count of this clone is one. J is TRBJ2-7 and V is TRBV7-2; 7 bases agree with TRBD2. The CDR3 runs to 16 residues. CDR1 SGHTA and CDR2 FQGNSA come from the germline V gene. The ends lost 0 bases at V and 3 bases at J; junction bases unmatched: 8. CDR3 residues: CASSLAGGSNIYEQYF. DNA for the CDR3: TGTGCCAGCAGCTTAGCAGGCGGGAGTAACATCTACGAGCAGTACTTC.

In this sample, this clone turned up once. The V gene is TRBV7-6, the J gene TRBJ2-3; TRBD1 matches 11 bases. Germline V CDR1 and CDR2: SGHVS, FNYEAQ. The CDR3 consists of 17 residues. J was trimmed by 4 bases and V by 5 bases; bases with no gene match: 11. The CDR3: CASSLTGTGGDADTQYF. The DNA for the CDR3 is TGTGCCAGCAGCCTTACCGGGACAGGGGGGGACGCAGATACGCAGTATTTT. The whole variable domain, remainder taken from reference TRBV7-6 and TRBJ2-3, is GAGVSQSPRYKVTKRGQDVALRCDPISGHVSLYWYRQALGQGPEFLTYFNYEAQQDKSGLPNDRFSAERPEGSISTLTIQRTEQRDSAMYRCASSLTGTGGDADTQYFGPGTRLTVL.

This clone was picked up a small number of times. CDR3 sequence reads: CASSRGTGGLVNTEAFF. In nucleotides, the CDR3 is TGTGCCAGCAGCCGCGGGACAGGGGGGCTCGTGAACACTGAAGCTTTCTTT. This chain uses TRBV7-9 with TRBJ1-1, with 11 bases matching TRBD1. This CDR3 contains 17 residues. Germline V lookup: CDR1 SEHNR, CDR2 FQNEAQ (reference sequence). The V segment lost 5 bases and the J segment 0 bases; nucleotides outside the gene matches: 8.

V is TRBV5-1 and J is TRBJ2-7; 8 bases fit TRBD1. The germline gives CDR1 SGHRS, CDR2 YFSETQ. This CDR3 has 14 residues. With 4 bases clipped from V and 2 bases from J, the junction kept 5 bases outside the gene matches. The chain's CDR3 is CASSGSTGAYEQYF. In DNA form, the CDR3 reads TGCGCCAGCAGCGGATCGACAGGGGCCTACGAGCAGTACTTC.

The chain couples TRBV6-5 to TRBJ1-5, with a weak D call TRBD1 (6 bases). The CDR3 contains 16 residues. Germline CDR1 is MNHEY and CDR2 is SVGAGI. Trimming stripped 2 bases from V and 0 bases from J, with 11 bases between. The CDR3 DNA reads TGTGCCAGCAGTTACAGAACAGGGAGTAGCAATCAGCCCCAGCATTTT. Protein sequence: CASSYRTGSSNQPQHF.

This clone was found once. CDR3 nucleotide sequence: TGTGCCAGCAGTACATATGCCGGGACAGGGCTATACGAGCAGTACTTC. This encodes CASSTYAGTGLYEQYF. The rearrangement links TRBV27 to TRBJ2-7; 9 bases map to TRBD1. This CDR3 comprises 16 residues. V was clipped by 5 bases and J by 4 bases; unmatched bases: 12. Germline V gene lookup returns CDR1 MNHEY and CDR2 SMNVEV (reference sequence).

With regard to this clone: Only one base separates this from a far larger clonotype, so it likely reflects a read error. The chain links TRBV28 to TRBJ2-7, with 7 bases that match TRBD1. V lost 7 bases and J lost 2; bases outside the gene matches: 11. Per germline, CDR1 MDHEN and CDR2 SYDVKM. This CDR3 has 15 amino acids. Here the CDR3 reads CASTNDRVPPYEQYF. In nucleotides, the CDR3 is TGTGCCAGCACCAACGACAGGGTGCCACCCTACGAGCAGTACTTC.

This clone was observed once. The chain combines TRBV6-5 with TRBJ2-7; 9 bases map to TRBD2. V was pared by 6 bases and J by 2 bases, with 8 bases of the junction left unmatched. CDR3 length: 15 amino acids. Germline CDR1 and CDR2: MNHEY and SVGAGI. CDR3 bases: TGTGCCAGCAGGATAGCGGGAGAAGTTACCTACGAGCAGTACTTC. Amino acid sequence: CASRIAGEVTYEQYF.